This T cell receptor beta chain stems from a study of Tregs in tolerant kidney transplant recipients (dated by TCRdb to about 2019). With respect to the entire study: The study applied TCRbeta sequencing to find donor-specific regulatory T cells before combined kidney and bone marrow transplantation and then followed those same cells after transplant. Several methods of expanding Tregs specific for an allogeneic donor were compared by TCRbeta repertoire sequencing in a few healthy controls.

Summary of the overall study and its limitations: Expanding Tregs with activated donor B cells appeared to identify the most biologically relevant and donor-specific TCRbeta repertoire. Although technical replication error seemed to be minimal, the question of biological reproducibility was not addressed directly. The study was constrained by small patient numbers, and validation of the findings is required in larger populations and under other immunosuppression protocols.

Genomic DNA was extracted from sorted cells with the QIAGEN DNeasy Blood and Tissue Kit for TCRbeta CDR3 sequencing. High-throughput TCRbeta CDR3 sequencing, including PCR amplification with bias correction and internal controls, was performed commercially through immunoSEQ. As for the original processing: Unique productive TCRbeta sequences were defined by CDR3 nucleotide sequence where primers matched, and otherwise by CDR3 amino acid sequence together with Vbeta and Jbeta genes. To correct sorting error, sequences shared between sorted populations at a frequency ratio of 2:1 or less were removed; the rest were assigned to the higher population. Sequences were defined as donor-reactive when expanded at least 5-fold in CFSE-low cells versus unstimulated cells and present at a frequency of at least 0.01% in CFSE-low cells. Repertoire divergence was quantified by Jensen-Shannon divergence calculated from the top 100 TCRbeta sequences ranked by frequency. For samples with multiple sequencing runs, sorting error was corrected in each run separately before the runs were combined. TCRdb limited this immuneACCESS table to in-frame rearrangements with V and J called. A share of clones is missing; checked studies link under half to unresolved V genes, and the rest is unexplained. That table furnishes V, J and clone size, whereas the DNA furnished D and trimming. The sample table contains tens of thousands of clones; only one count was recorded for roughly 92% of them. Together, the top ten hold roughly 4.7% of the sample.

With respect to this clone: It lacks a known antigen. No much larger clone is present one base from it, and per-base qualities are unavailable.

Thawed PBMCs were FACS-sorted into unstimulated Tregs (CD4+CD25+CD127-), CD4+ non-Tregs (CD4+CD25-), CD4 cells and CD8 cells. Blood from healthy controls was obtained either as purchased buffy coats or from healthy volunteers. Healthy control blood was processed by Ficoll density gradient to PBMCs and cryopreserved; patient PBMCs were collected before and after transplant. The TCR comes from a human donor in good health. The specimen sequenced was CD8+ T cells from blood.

At the DNA level, the sequence is TGTGCCAGCAGCTTAGAGGCCGGGGGCTCCTACAATGAGCAGTTCTTC. The encoded protein is CASSLEAGGSYNEQFF. The chain couples TRBV7-9 to TRBJ2-1; the D gene is possibly TRBD2, with 6 bases matching. V gives up 1 base and J gives up 0 bases, and the segment between their germline ends measures 10 bases. The germline V gene (reference sequence) yields SEHNR for CDR1 and FQNEAQ for CDR2. The CDR3 contains 16 residues, cysteine and phenylalanine counted. The read is trimmed to its CDR3 DNA, 48 bases read in frame from base 1.